This TCR beta chain appears in the sequencing data of a study of cytomegalovirus exposure and HLA in healthy donors. Study-level points and caveats: TCR beta chains numbering some 150 were designated cytomegalovirus-associated. From TCR beta sequences, most subjects' HLA-A and HLA-B alleles were reportedly predicted accurately.

It was with 60 Vbeta and 13 Jbeta primers that the PCR ran. Assay: immunoSEQ multiplex PCR; the TCRdb copy retains only in-frame clones and omits some. Of some 150,000 clones in the sample, around 79% were seen once. Turning to this clone: Its antigen is undetermined.

The CDR3 is made up of 16 amino acids. Germline assignment: CDR1 SGDLS and CDR2 YYNGEE. V lost 3 bases, J lost 3 bases, and 6 bases stayed unmatched. This sequence joins TRBV9 and TRBJ2-1; 10 positions match TRBD2. This sequence was found in a man aged 40-55 years in good health and CMV-seronegative. Sequencing input: PBMCs. CDR3 sequence: CASSALLAGNYNEQFF. CDR3 nucleotides: TGTGCCAGCAGCGCCCTACTAGCGGGGAACTACAATGAGCAGTTCTTC. The full variable domain, its missing parts supplied by reference TRBV9 and TRBJ2-1, is DSGVTQTPKHLITATGQRVTLRCSPRSGDLSVYWYQQSLDQGLQFLIQYYNGEERAKGNILERFSAQQFPDLHSELNLSSLELGDSALYFCASSALLAGNYNEQFFGPGTRLTVL.